This T cell receptor beta chain was identified during a study of cytomegalovirus exposure and HLA in healthy donors. Primers: 60 Vbeta forward and 13 Jbeta reverse. Profiled with immunoSEQ multiplex PCR; TCRdb holds only in-frame clones, not every one. Of around 94,000 clones listed, approximately 77% are singletons. This CDR3 is 12 amino acids long. Trimming cost V 8 bases and J 3 bases, with 10 bases left between them. The germline gives CDR1 SGHVS, CDR2 FNYEAQ. With respect to this clone: The antigen is undetermined. Additional DNA sequences in this sample encode the identical CDR3.

Overall study results and limits: In a later analysis, DRB1 alleles had the most associated TCRs; HLA-C alleles the fewest.

The sequence derives from a woman in her 40s in good health and CMV-seronegative. The chain joins TRBV7-6 to TRBJ2-5; possibly TRBD2 for D (6 bases). The sequenced sample was PBMCs. CDR3 amino acids: CASSWREETQYF. The CDR3 DNA is TGTGCCAGCTCTTGGAGGGAAGAGACCCAGTACTTC.